These T cell receptor beta chains were read from a single sample in a study of OX40 agonist ivuxolimab in advanced cancers. The repertoire was sequenced with immunoSEQ multiplex PCR; TCRdb's copy has only in-frame clones and lacks some. The sample shows approximately 58,000 clones, about four fifths of them seen only once. The sequenced sample was CD4+ or CD8+ T cells sorted from blood, obtained in a trial of the OX40 agonist ivuxolimab. The receptors here all came from an adult with an advanced solid tumor such as melanoma, head and neck, liver or kidney cancer. The CDR3 runs from the conserved cysteine through the conserved F or W. Each record gives: clone size, V gene, J gene, D gene, CDR3 DNA, CDR3 protein. A D gene is named only where the DNA matches it firmly. A row's size may be missing; if present it is once, few, many or a size class.

>NA|TRBV10-1|TRBJ2-7|NA
TGCGCCAGCGGGCACAGAGGAGTTAACTACGAGCAGTACTTC
CASGHRGVNYEQYF
>once|TRBV6-6|TRBJ1-2|TRBD1
TGTGCCAGCAGTTACTCCGACAGGGTTGGGGATGGCTACACCTTC
CASSYSDRVGDGYTF
>NA|TRBV5-4|TRBJ1-2|TRBD1
TGTGCCAGCAGCCTTCGGACAGGGCCCAACTATGGCTACACCTTC
CASSLRTGPNYGYTF
>NA|TRBV2|TRBJ2-3|TRBD1
TGTGCCAGCAGCTTCGACAGGGGAAACACAGATACGCAGTATTTT
CASSFDRGNTDTQYF
>few|TRBV28|TRBJ1-2|NA
TGTGCCAGCAGTTTGTTAGGTTTAAGTAACTATGGCTACACCTTC
CASSLLGLSNYGYTF
>NA|TRBV6-6|TRBJ1-1|NA
TGTGCCAGCAGACCCGGACAGAGGAACACTGAAGCTTTCTTT
CASRPGQRNTEAFF
>NA|TRBV19|TRBJ2-2|TRBD1
TGTGCCAGTAGTCCCAACAGGGGCGCCGGGGAGCTGTTTTTT
CASSPNRGAGELFF
>NA|TRBV30|TRBJ2-1|TRBD2
TGTGCCTGGAGAGCCTCTAGCGGGAGGCCCCGCAATGAGCAGTTCTTC
CAWRASSGRPRNEQFF
>NA|TRBV5-6|TRBJ1-3|NA
TGTGCCAGCAGCGTGTCCGGGACCAGGTCTGGAAACACCATATATTTT
CASSVSGTRSGNTIYF
>NA|TRBV30|TRBJ1-1|TRBD1
TGTGCCTGGAGTCCGGGACAGGGTTTTACCCGATTT
CAWSPGQGFTRF
>few|TRBV9|TRBJ2-2|TRBD2
TGTGCCAGCAGCGAGGGACTAGCGGACACCGGGGAGCTGTTTTTT
CASSEGLADTGELFF
>NA|TRBV6-4|TRBJ1-4|NA
TGTGCCAGCAGTCGGTCCCCGGCAGACGAAAAACTGTTTTTT
CASSRSPADEKLFF
>once|TRBV2|TRBJ2-1|NA
TGTGCCAGCAGTCCCACCAATGAGCAGTTCTTC
CASSPTNEQFF
>NA|TRBV19|TRBJ2-1|TRBD2
TGTGCCAGTCAGTCTTGGTGGGAGGGCGGAAATGAGCAGTTCTTC
CASQSWWEGGNEQFF
>NA|TRBV2|TRBJ2-7|NA
TGTGCCAGCAGTGATTCGACGGGGACCTACGAGCAGTACTTC
CASSDSTGTYEQYF
>few|TRBV7-9|TRBJ2-1|NA
TGTGCCAGCACTTCCCCTGGAAATTTCAATGAGCAGTTCTTC
CASTSPGNFNEQFF
>NA|TRBV29-1|TRBJ2-3|TRBD1
TGCAGCGTCTCCGTCCGGGACAGGGTAGATACGCAGTATTTT
CSVSVRDRVDTQYF
>NA|TRBV29-1|TRBJ2-7|TRBD2
TGCAGCGTTGACACTAGCGGGACGGGAGAGCAGTACTTC
CSVDTSGTGEQYF
>NA|TRBV6-4|TRBJ2-2|TRBD1
TGTGCCAGCAGTCCTTCGCGGACAGGGATAGCCGGGGAGCTGTTTTTT
CASSPSRTGIAGELFF
>NA|TRBV7-8|TRBJ1-1|TRBD1
TGTGCCAGCAGCTTAAATATGGGACAGGGGGCGGGGGGGACTGAAGCTTTCTTT
CASSLNMGQGAGGTEAFF
>NA|TRBV25-1|TRBJ1-2|NA
TGTGCCAGCAGTGACAGGACGGTGACCTATGGCTACACCTTC
CASSDRTVTYGYTF
>NA|TRBV18|TRBJ2-1|NA
TGTGCCAGCTCACCAAACCGGGACGAGCAGTTCTTC
CASSPNRDEQFF